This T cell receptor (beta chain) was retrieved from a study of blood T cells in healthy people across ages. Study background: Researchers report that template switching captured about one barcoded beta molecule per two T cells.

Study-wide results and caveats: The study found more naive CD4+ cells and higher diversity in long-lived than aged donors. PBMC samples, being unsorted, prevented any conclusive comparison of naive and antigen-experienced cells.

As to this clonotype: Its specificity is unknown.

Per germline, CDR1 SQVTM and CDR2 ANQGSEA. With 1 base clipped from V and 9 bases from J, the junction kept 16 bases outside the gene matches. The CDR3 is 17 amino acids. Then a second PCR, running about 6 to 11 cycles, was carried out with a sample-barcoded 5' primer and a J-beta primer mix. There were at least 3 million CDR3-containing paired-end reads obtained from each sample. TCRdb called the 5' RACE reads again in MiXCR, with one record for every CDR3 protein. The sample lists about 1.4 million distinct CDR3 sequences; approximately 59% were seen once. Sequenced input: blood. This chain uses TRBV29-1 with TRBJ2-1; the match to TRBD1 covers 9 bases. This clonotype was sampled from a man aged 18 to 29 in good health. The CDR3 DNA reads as TGCAGCGTTGAAGTCCCGGGACAGGGACCACCCGAAGGTGAGCAGTTCTTC. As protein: CSVEVPGQGPPEGEQFF.